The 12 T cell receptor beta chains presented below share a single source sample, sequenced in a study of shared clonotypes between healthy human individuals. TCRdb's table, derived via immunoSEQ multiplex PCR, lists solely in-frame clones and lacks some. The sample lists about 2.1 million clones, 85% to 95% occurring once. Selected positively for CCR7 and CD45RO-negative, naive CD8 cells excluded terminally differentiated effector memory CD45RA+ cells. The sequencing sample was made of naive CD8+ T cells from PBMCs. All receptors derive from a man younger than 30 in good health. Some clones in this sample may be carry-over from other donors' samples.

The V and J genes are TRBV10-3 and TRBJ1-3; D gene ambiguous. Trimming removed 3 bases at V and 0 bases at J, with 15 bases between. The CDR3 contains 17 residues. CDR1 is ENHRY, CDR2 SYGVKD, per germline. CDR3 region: CAISDKGLYLSGNTIYF. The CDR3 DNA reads TGTGCCATCAGTGATAAGGGCCTTTATCTCTCTGGAAACACCATATATTTT.

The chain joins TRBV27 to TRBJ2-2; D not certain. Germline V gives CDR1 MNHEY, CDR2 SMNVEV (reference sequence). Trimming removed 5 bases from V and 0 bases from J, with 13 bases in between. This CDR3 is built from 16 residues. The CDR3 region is CASSPLADTNTGELFF. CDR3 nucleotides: TGTGCCAGCAGTCCCCTGGCGGATACGAACACCGGGGAGCTGTTTTTT.

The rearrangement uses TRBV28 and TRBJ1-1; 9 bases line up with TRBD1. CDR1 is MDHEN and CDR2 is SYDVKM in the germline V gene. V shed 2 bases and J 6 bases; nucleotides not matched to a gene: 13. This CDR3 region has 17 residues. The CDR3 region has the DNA TGTGCCAGCAGTTTACGGTCCACAGGGGGCTGGTACTCTGAAGCTTTCTTT. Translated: CASSLRSTGGWYSEAFF.

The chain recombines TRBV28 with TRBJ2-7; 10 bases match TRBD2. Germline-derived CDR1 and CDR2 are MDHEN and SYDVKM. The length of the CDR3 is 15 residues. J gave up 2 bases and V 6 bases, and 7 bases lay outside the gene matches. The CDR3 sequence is CASRTGLAATYEQYF. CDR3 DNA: TGTGCCAGCAGAACCGGACTAGCGGCAACCTACGAGCAGTACTTC. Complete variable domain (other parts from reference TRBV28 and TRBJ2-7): DVKVTQSSRYLVKRTGEKVFLECVQDMDHENMFWYRQDPGLGLRLIYFSYDVKMKEKGDIPEGYSVSREKKERFSLILESASTNQTSMYLCASRTGLAATYEQYFGPGTRLTVT.

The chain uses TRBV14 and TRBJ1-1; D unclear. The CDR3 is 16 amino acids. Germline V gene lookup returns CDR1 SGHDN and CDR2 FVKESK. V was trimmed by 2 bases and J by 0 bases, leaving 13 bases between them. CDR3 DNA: TGTGCCAGCAGCCAATTTGTTTTACACCTGAACACTGAAGCTTTCTTT. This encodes CASSQFVLHLNTEAFF. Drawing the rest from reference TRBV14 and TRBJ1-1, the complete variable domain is EAGVTQFPSHSVIEKGQTVTLRCDPISGHDNLYWYRRVMGKEIKFLLHFVKESKQDESGMPNNRFLAERTGGTYSTLKVQPAELEDSGVYFCASSQFVLHLNTEAFFGQGTRLTVV.

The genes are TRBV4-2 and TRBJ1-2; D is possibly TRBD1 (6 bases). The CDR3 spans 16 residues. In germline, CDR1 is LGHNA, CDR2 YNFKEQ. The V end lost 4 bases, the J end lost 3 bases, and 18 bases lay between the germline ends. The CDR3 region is CASSPSRGSGDYGYTF. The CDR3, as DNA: TGTGCCAGCAGCCCTTCAAGGGGGTCGGGGGACTATGGCTACACCTTC.

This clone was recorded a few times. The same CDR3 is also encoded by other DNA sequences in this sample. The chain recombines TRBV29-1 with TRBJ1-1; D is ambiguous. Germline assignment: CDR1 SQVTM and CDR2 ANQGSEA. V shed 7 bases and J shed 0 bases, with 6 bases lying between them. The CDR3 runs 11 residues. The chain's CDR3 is CSGRVNTEAFF. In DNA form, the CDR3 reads TGCAGCGGGAGGGTGAACACTGAAGCTTTCTTT. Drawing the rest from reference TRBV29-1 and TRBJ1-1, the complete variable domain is SAVISQKPSRDICQRGTSLTIQCQVDSQVTMMFWYRQQPGQSLTLIATANQGSEATYESGFVIDKFPISRPNLTFSTLTVSNMSPEDSSIYLCSGRVNTEAFFGQGTRLTVV.

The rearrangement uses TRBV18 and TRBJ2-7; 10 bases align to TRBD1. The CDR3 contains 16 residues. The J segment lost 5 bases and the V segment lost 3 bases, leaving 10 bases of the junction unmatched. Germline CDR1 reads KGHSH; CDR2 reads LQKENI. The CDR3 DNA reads TGTGCCAGCTCACCCACCGGGACAGGGGCCGGAGACGAGCAGTACTTC. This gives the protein CASSPTGTGAGDEQYF. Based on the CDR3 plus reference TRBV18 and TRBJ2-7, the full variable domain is NAGVMQNPRHLVRRRGQEARLRCSPMKGHSHVYWYRQLPEEGLKFMVYLQKENIIDESGMPKERFSAEFPKEGPSILRIQQVVRGDSAAYFCASSPTGTGAGDEQYFGPGTRLTVT.

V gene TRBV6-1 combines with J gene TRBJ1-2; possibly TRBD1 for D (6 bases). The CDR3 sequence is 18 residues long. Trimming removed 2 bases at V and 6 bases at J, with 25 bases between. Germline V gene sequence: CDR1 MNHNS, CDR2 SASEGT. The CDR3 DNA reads TGTGCCAGCAGTGAACGGCGGTTTACAACAGGGCGGAGAAATGGCTACACCTTC. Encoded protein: CASSERRFTTGRRNGYTF.

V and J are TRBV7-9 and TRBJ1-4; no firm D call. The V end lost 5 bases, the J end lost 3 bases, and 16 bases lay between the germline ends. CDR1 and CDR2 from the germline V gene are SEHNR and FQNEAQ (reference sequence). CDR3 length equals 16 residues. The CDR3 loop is CASSVDPTEPNEKLFF. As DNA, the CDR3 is TGTGCCAGCAGCGTAGACCCCACGGAACCTAATGAAAAACTGTTTTTT.

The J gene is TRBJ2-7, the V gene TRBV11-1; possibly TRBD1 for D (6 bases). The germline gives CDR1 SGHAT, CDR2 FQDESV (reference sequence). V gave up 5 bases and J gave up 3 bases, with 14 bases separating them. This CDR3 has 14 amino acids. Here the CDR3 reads CASSPHRVSYEQYF. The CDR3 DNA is TGTGCCAGCAGCCCCCACAGGGTTAGCTACGAGCAGTACTTC.

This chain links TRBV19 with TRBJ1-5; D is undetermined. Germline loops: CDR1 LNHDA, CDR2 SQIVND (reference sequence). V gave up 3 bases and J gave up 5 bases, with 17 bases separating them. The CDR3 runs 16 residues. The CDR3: CASSIGRWAEDQPQHF. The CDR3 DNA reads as TGTGCCAGTAGTATTGGCCGGTGGGCTGAGGATCAGCCCCAGCATTTT.